Listed below are T cell receptor beta chains from one sample, sequenced in a study of blood T cell repertoires in COVID-19. Sequencing was performed with immunoSEQ multiplex PCR; in TCRdb, only in-frame clones are kept and a portion is missing. The table has 250,000 to 350,000 clones, 65% to 85% seen once. The material sequenced was peripheral blood. These TCRs come from a human donor with COVID-19, enrolled during active disease. The donor label of this sample is uncertain. The CDR3 runs from the conserved cysteine through the conserved F or W. The order of the fields is CDR3 length, V gene, clone size, D gene, CDR3 protein. The D gene is left open where the match is weak. Clone sizes are given selectively: once, few, many, or a class where the clone is expanded.

CDR3 length: 17
V gene: TRBV28
clone size: NA
D gene: TRBD2
CDR3 protein: CASSSLGLAGGTDTQFF

CDR3 length: 14
V gene: TRBV6-1
clone size: once
D gene: NA
CDR3 protein: CASSDRGANTEAFF

CDR3 length: 14
V gene: TRBV6-1
clone size: few
D gene: NA
CDR3 protein: CASSEGAGEAPQHF

CDR3 length: 12
V gene: TRBV12-3/TRBV12-4
clone size: NA
D gene: NA
CDR3 protein: CASSFQGPEQYF

CDR3 length: 14
V gene: TRBV2
clone size: NA
D gene: NA
CDR3 protein: CASSGRGEDEKLFF

CDR3 length: 16
V gene: TRBV6-6
clone size: NA
D gene: TRBD1
CDR3 protein: CASRTTGTGRGYEQYF

CDR3 length: 15
V gene: TRBV10-3
clone size: NA
D gene: NA
CDR3 protein: CAISESGLSSYEQYF

CDR3 length: 14
V gene: TRBV10-3
clone size: once
D gene: TRBD1
CDR3 protein: CAIRDREGTGELFF

CDR3 length: 14
V gene: TRBV27
clone size: once
D gene: NA
CDR3 protein: CASSLRTGAAEQYF

CDR3 length: 15
V gene: TRBV28
clone size: NA
D gene: TRBD2
CDR3 protein: CASSLTSGNSYEQYF

CDR3 length: 13
V gene: TRBV11-2
clone size: NA
D gene: NA
CDR3 protein: CASSGGGPYEQYF

CDR3 length: 14
V gene: TRBV5-4
clone size: few
D gene: TRBD2
CDR3 protein: CASSPGLAEGEQYF

CDR3 length: 14
V gene: TRBV19
clone size: NA
D gene: TRBD1
CDR3 protein: CASSRQGWGDTQYF

CDR3 length: 16
V gene: TRBV3-1/TRBV3-2
clone size: NA
D gene: NA
CDR3 protein: CASSQISGPSTGELFF

CDR3 length: 13
V gene: TRBV25-1
clone size: NA
D gene: NA
CDR3 protein: CASSEGQPIEAFF

CDR3 length: 13
V gene: TRBV9
clone size: NA
D gene: NA
CDR3 protein: CASSVEGRETQYF

CDR3 length: 15
V gene: TRBV19
clone size: NA
D gene: TRBD1
CDR3 protein: CAQPEQGNYNSPLHF

CDR3 length: 11
V gene: TRBV5-1
clone size: NA
D gene: NA
CDR3 protein: CASSLFNEQYF

CDR3 length: 16
V gene: TRBV28
clone size: once
D gene: TRBD1
CDR3 protein: CASSLSGTGAYNEQFF

CDR3 length: 16
V gene: TRBV4-3
clone size: NA
D gene: TRBD2
CDR3 protein: CASSQERTSGRHEQYF

CDR3 length: 12
V gene: TRBV2
clone size: NA
D gene: NA
CDR3 protein: CASRSGVYEQYF

CDR3 length: 15
V gene: TRBV25-1
clone size: NA
D gene: NA
CDR3 protein: CASSEYGGGGDEQFF

CDR3 length: 12
V gene: TRBV5-1
clone size: NA
D gene: NA
CDR3 protein: CASSSTGSPLHF

CDR3 length: 14
V gene: TRBV6-2/TRBV6-3
clone size: NA
D gene: TRBD2
CDR3 protein: CASSPTSGKYEQYF

CDR3 length: 17
V gene: TRBV6-1
clone size: NA
D gene: TRBD1
CDR3 protein: CASSEVTLGQGGSPLHF

CDR3 length: 15
V gene: TRBV3-1/TRBV3-2
clone size: NA
D gene: NA
CDR3 protein: CASSHPQGSSETQYF

CDR3 length: 14
V gene: TRBV7-8
clone size: NA
D gene: TRBD1
CDR3 protein: CASSLQTGDTEAFF

CDR3 length: 17
V gene: TRBV4-3
clone size: NA
D gene: TRBD1
CDR3 protein: CASSQSLLGQGDYGYTF

CDR3 length: 13
V gene: TRBV12-3/TRBV12-4
clone size: NA
D gene: NA
CDR3 protein: CASSFTEYTEAFF

CDR3 length: 16
V gene: TRBV6-1
clone size: NA
D gene: TRBD2
CDR3 protein: CASSESGSGGHNEQFF

CDR3 length: 13
V gene: TRBV7-9
clone size: NA
D gene: NA
CDR3 protein: CASSPERMNEQFF

CDR3 length: 14
V gene: TRBV6-2/TRBV6-3
clone size: few
D gene: NA
CDR3 protein: CASSSRTDNYEQYF

CDR3 length: 16
V gene: TRBV6-1
clone size: NA
D gene: TRBD2
CDR3 protein: CASSERLAPATGELFF

CDR3 length: 13
V gene: TRBV7-7
clone size: once
D gene: NA
CDR3 protein: CASSQDSGETQYF

CDR3 length: 14
V gene: TRBV25-1
clone size: NA
D gene: TRBD1
CDR3 protein: CASNTGTGVYEQYF

CDR3 length: 14
V gene: TRBV30
clone size: NA
D gene: TRBD1
CDR3 protein: CACLDRDRGLKLFF

CDR3 length: 21
V gene: TRBV28
clone size: NA
D gene: TRBD1
CDR3 protein: CASPSRGAVQGEGGFHHEQFF

CDR3 length: 15
V gene: TRBV7-2
clone size: NA
D gene: TRBD2
CDR3 protein: CASSWTSGDSYEQYF

CDR3 length: 14
V gene: TRBV7-7
clone size: NA
D gene: TRBD1
CDR3 protein: CASSLDRGAYEQYF

CDR3 length: 16
V gene: TRBV10-2
clone size: NA
D gene: TRBD1
CDR3 protein: CASTMEGQGNTGELFF

CDR3 length: 13
V gene: TRBV12-3/TRBV12-4
clone size: NA
D gene: NA
CDR3 protein: CASSDSSNQPQHF

CDR3 length: 19
V gene: TRBV10-1
clone size: once
D gene: TRBD1
CDR3 protein: CASTPGQAGGFVLNNEQFF